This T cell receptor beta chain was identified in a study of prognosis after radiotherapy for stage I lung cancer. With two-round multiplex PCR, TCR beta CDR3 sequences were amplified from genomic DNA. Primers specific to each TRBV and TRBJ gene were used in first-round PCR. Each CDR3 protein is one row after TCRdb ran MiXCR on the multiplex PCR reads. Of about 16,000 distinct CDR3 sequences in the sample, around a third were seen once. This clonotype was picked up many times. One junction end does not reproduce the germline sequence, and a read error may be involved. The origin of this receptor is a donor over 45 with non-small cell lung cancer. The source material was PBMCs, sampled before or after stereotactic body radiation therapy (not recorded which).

CDR3 residues: CASSLATTYEQYF. CDR3 nucleotides: TGTGCCAGCAGCCTAGCGACAACCTACGAGCAGTACTTC. This chain connects TRBV7-2 to TRBJ2-7; tentatively, D is TRBD2 (6 bases). Germline V lookup: CDR1 SGHTA, CDR2 FQGNSA. The CDR3 loop spans 13 amino acids.